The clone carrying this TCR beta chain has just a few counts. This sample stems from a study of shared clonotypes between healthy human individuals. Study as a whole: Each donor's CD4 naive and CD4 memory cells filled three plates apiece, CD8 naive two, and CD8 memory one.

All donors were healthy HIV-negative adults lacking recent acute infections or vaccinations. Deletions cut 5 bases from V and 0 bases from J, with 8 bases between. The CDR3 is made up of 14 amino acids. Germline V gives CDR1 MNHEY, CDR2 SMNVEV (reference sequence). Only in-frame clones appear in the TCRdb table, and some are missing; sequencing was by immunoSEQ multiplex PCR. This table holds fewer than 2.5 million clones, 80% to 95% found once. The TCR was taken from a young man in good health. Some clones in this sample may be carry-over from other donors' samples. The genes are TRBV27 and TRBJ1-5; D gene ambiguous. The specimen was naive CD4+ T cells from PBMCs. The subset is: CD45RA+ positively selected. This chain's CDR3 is CASSLRVSNQPQHF. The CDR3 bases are TGTGCCAGCAGTCTGAGGGTTAGCAATCAGCCCCAGCATTTT.